These 9 T cell receptor beta chains originate from one sample sequenced in a study of blood T cell repertoires in COVID-19. Assay: immunoSEQ multiplex PCR; the TCRdb copy retains only in-frame clones and omits some. The sample includes approximately 120,000 clones, more than 75% of them seen just once. The sequencing sample was made of peripheral blood. The receptors were gathered from a woman in her fifties or sixties who had recovered from COVID-19.

The CDR3 loop reads CASSQDGSSAEQFF. In nucleotides, the CDR3 is TGCGCCAGCAGCCAAGACGGGAGCTCAGCCGAGCAGTTCTTC. The chain uses TRBV4-1 and TRBJ2-1; TRBD2 might be the D (6 bases). Germline lookup yields CDR1 MGHRA and CDR2 YSYEKL. The CDR3 extends over 14 amino acids. Deletions cut 0 bases from V and 10 bases from J, with 13 bases between.

V gene TRBV3-1 (or the pseudogene TRBV3-2) combines with J gene TRBJ2-1; 13 bases are a match to TRBD2. The CDR3 totals 15 residues. Unmatched junction bases numbered 5, after V lost 4 bases and J lost 8 bases. Per germline, CDR1 LGHDT and CDR2 YNNKEL (reference sequence). The CDR3 sequence: CASSRTSGGVDEQFF. CDR3 in DNA: TGTGCCAGCAGCCGAACTAGCGGGGGGGTAGATGAGCAGTTCTTC.

The chain recombines TRBV28 with TRBJ1-5, with D possibly being TRBD1 (5 bases). Germline V gene data show CDR1 as MDHEN and CDR2 as SYDVKM. This CDR3 has 13 amino acids. V lost 8 bases and J 3 bases, leaving 11 bases between the germline ends. The CDR3 sequence is CASGPGNNQPQHF. The CDR3 DNA follows: TGTGCCAGCGGCCCAGGGAACAATCAGCCCCAGCATTTT.

About this clone itself: The same CDR3 is also encoded by other DNA sequences in this sample. The V and J genes are TRBV5-6 and TRBJ1-4, with 7 positions matching TRBD1. V was pared by 4 bases and J by 8 bases, with 8 bases of the junction left unmatched. Germline loops: CDR1 SGHDT, CDR2 YYEEEE. There are 14 residues in the CDR3. The CDR3, as DNA: TGTGCCAGCAGCGGAACAGGGGTTGGAGAAAAACTGTTTTTT. This encodes CASSGTGVGEKLFF.

About this clone itself: This sample includes further DNA sequences coding for the same CDR3. The chain uses TRBV19 and TRBJ1-1, with 8 bases fitting TRBD1. CDR3 size: 13 residues. The V gene end was trimmed by 2 bases and the J gene end by 6 bases; junction bases not matched to a gene: 2. Germline-derived CDR1 and CDR2 are LNHDA and SQIVND (reference sequence). Written as DNA, the CDR3 is TGTGCCAGTAGTATACAACAGGGGGCTGAAGCTTTCTTT. Amino acids: CASSIQQGAEAFF.

The rearrangement joins TRBV19 to TRBJ2-1, with 9 positions matching TRBD1. The ends lost 4 bases at V and 8 bases at J; junction bases unmatched: 12. Germline V gene sequence: CDR1 LNHDA, CDR2 SQIVND (reference sequence). CDR3 length: 16 amino acids. CDR3 coding DNA: TGTGCCAGTAGTAACTCCGGGACAGGGTTATTCGATGAGCAGTTCTTC. This codes for CASSNSGTGLFDEQFF.

V gene TRBV2 combines with J gene TRBJ1-5, with D hard to call. The CDR3 is 14 residues long. Trimming cost V 4 bases and J 0 bases, with 7 bases left between them. The germline V gene encodes CDR1 SNHLY and CDR2 FYNNEI. CDR3 coding DNA: TGTGCCAGCAGTGGGCTGAATAGCAATCAGCCCCAGCATTTT. Protein: CASSGLNSNQPQHF.

The V and J genes are TRBV15 and TRBJ1-5; D gene unclear. Germline V gene lookup returns CDR1 LNHNV and CDR2 YYDKDF (reference sequence). The CDR3 contains 14 residues. The V end was cut by 0 bases, the J end by 3 bases, with 6 bases between. Written as DNA, the CDR3 is TGTGCCACCAGCAGAGAAGCATCCAATCAGCCCCAGCATTTT. Translating gives CATSREASNQPQHF.

The V call is TRBV23-1, the J call TRBJ2-3; unclear D gene. TRBV23-1 is labeled an ORF, and its function is uncertain. CDR3 length equals 16 residues. V was shortened by 3 bases and J by 0 bases, with 13 bases between the two germline ends. The CDR3 DNA reads TGCGCCAGCAGTCATATGGTCAGGAACAGCACAGATACGCAGTATTTT. It translates to CASSHMVRNSTDTQYF.